These T cell receptor beta chains were read from a single sample in a study of OX40 agonist ivuxolimab in advanced cancers. Assay: immunoSEQ multiplex PCR; the TCRdb copy retains only in-frame clones and omits some. Altogether fewer than 25,000 clones are present, 85% to 90% being singletons, with the ten largest covering around two fifths. The starting material was CD4+ or CD8+ T cells sorted from blood, obtained in a trial of the OX40 agonist ivuxolimab. The receptors come from an adult with an advanced solid tumor such as melanoma, head and neck, liver or kidney cancer. Both conserved end residues are part of each CDR3. Each record gives: D gene, clone size, V gene, J gene, CDR3 DNA, CDR3 protein. The D gene is left open where the match is weak. Size is stated for part of the rows, as once, few or many counts, or as a class when the clone is expanded.

D: .; size: .; V: TRBV5-1; J: TRBJ2-5; DNA: TGCGCCAGCAGCTTGTACGACAGACTGCAAGAGACCCAGTACTTC; CDR3: CASSLYDRLQETQYF
D: TRBD1; size: .; V: TRBV4-1; J: TRBJ1-5; DNA: TGCGCCAGCAGTTACAGGGGGCAGAGCAATCAGCCCCAGCATTTT; CDR3: CASSYRGQSNQPQHF
D: .; size: .; V: TRBV4-2; J: TRBJ1-3; DNA: TGTGCCAGCAGCCCTAGGACACTCTCTGGAAACACCATATATTTT; CDR3: CASSPRTLSGNTIYF
D: .; size: .; V: TRBV25-1; J: TRBJ1-1; DNA: TGTGCCAGCAGTGACCTAGAGAACACTGAAGCTTTTTTT; CDR3: CASSDLENTEAFF
D: .; size: many; V: TRBV11-2; J: TRBJ2-7; DNA: TGTGCCAGCAGCTTAGCACCGGGACTGAATTACGAGCAGTACTTC; CDR3: CASSLAPGLNYEQYF
D: .; size: .; V: TRBV7-9; J: TRBJ2-7; DNA: TGTGCCAGCAGCTCCGCAACAGCCCTTTCCCCATCCTACGAGCAGTACTTC; CDR3: CASSSATALSPSYEQYF
D: .; size: .; V: TRBV7-9; J: TRBJ2-7; DNA: TGTGCCAGCAGCCCTCGACGGGGCTACGAGCAGTACTTC; CDR3: CASSPRRGYEQYF
D: .; size: .; V: TRBV15; J: TRBJ2-5; DNA: TGTGCCACCGGGGAAGGGTCTCAAGAGACCCAGTACTTC; CDR3: CATGEGSQETQYF
D: TRBD1; size: .; V: TRBV2; J: TRBJ2-3; DNA: TGTGCCAGCAGTCCCGGACAGGCTAGCACAGATACGCAGTATTTT; CDR3: CASSPGQASTDTQYF
D: TRBD2; size: .; V: TRBV9; J: TRBJ2-2; DNA: TGTGCCAGCAGCGGGGACGGGACTAGCGGGCCGAACACCGGGGAGCTGTTTTTT; CDR3: CASSGDGTSGPNTGELFF
D: TRBD1; size: .; V: TRBV5-1; J: TRBJ1-3; DNA: TGCGCCAGCAGCGGGACAGGGGTCTCTGGAAACACCATATATTTT; CDR3: CASSGTGVSGNTIYF
D: .; size: .; V: TRBV6-1; J: TRBJ1-5; DNA: TGTGCCAGCTGCCCCGGGGGGAATCAGCCCCAGCATTTT; CDR3: CASCPGGNQPQHF
D: .; size: many; V: TRBV10-2; J: TRBJ2-7; DNA: TGCGCCAGCAGTGAGTCGATGGGCTCCAACGAGCAGTACTTC; CDR3: CASSESMGSNEQYF
D: .; size: .; V: TRBV12-2; J: TRBJ1-1; DNA: TGTGCAAGTCGCTTAGGTTCCGGGAAGGGGCCGCTCATGAACACTGAAGCTTTCTTT; CDR3: CASRLGSGKGPLMNTEAFF
D: TRBD1; size: .; V: TRBV7-9; J: TRBJ2-4; DNA: TGTGCCAGCAGCCTGGGGACAGTTACAGCCAAAAACATTCAGTACTTC; CDR3: CASSLGTVTAKNIQYF
D: TRBD2; size: .; V: TRBV7-8; J: TRBJ2-1; DNA: TGTGCCAGCAGCTTCGGCGGGGGGGCTAAAAATGAGCAGTTCTTC; CDR3: CASSFGGGAKNEQFF
D: .; size: .; V: TRBV6-6; J: TRBJ2-1; DNA: TGTGCCAGCAGTTACTCGCGGCTAGCGAAGTACAATGAGCAGTTCTTC; CDR3: CASSYSRLAKYNEQFF
D: .; size: medium-sized; V: TRBV7-6; J: TRBJ2-7; DNA: TGTGCCAGCAGCCTTACCCTTAGCTCCTACGAGCAGTACTTC; CDR3: CASSLTLSSYEQYF
D: TRBD2; size: .; V: TRBV27; J: TRBJ2-3; DNA: TGTGCCAGCAGTTTGTTAAGCGGGGGGGCCGACACAGATACGCAGTATTTT; CDR3: CASSLLSGGADTDTQYF
D: .; size: .; V: TRBV15; J: TRBJ1-1; DNA: TGTGCCACCAGCAGAAAAGGGGTACCGAACACTGAAGCTTTCTTT; CDR3: CATSRKGVPNTEAFF
D: TRBD1; size: few; V: TRBV6-5; J: TRBJ1-2; DNA: TGTGCCAGCAGACCTTCTACAGGGGAGGATGGCTACACCTTC; CDR3: CASRPSTGEDGYTF
D: .; size: once; V: TRBV18; J: TRBJ2-2; DNA: TGTGCCAGCTCACCAGTGGAGCGGACGAACACCGGGGAGCTGTTTTTT; CDR3: CASSPVERTNTGELFF